The rows below give T cell receptor beta chains drawn from one sample of a study of cytotoxic CD8 clonotypes in ibrutinib-treated CLL. TCRdb's table, derived via immunoSEQ multiplex PCR, lists solely in-frame clones and lacks some. The data hold around 70,000 clones, with around 80% observed a single time. Sequencing used PBMCs, obtained at disease progression, from a patient treated with ibrutinib. These TCRs come from a human donor with chronic lymphocytic leukemia. The CDR3 runs from the conserved cysteine through the conserved F or W. D genes are given only for firm matches.

cdr3_length,v_call,d_call,cdr3_aa
12,TRBV7-2,.,CASSRTAYEQYF
16,TRBV9,TRBD2,CASSTSGSWSSYEQYF
15,TRBV5-1,.,CASSLAGPPGNEQYF
15,TRBV5-1,TRBD1,CASSWTGRLNTEAFF
18,TRBV5-1,TRBD1,CASSPGTAIKTWNTEAFF
16,TRBV5-1,.,CASSLGGSEAYNEQFF
16,TRBV5-1,.,CASSPDLGSSYNEQFF
11,TRBV28,.,CATDGRSEAFF
16,TRBV15,TRBD1,CATSRDRGHRWYEQYF
14,TRBV5-4,.,CASSLGLGTDTQYF
13,TRBV27,.,CASSFPGGNEQFF
14,TRBV25-1,.,CASSGFKEGYGYTF
15,TRBV5-1,TRBD1,CASSPSGTANYGYTF
15,TRBV5-6,.,CASSLVRDGRNTIYF
14,TRBV7-3,.,CASSPTPDTGELFF
16,TRBV19,TRBD2,CASSISTSGVPYEQYF
15,TRBV5-1,.,CASSLVGDRVEKLFF
18,TRBV5-1,TRBD2,CASSYGTSGGAFFETQYF
17,TRBV5-4,.,CASSLPGAQGGNSPLHF
15,TRBV28,TRBD1,CASMSGGQGTHEQYF
18,TRBV29-1,.,CSVELVRVHDWSPYEQYF
14,TRBV9,.,CASSVGRGIYEQYF